The 26 T cell receptor beta chains reported below all come from one sample, sequenced in a study of graft-versus-host responses after intestinal transplantation (dated by TCRdb to about 2021). No cognate antigen is known for these TCRs. Libraries were prepared through the immunoSEQ multiplex PCR assay. TCRdb stores this immuneACCESS table with in-frame sequences only. Part of the clones is absent; in the studies checked, under half of the shortfall reflects unresolved V genes, and no reason is known for the rest. The sample profile shows over 90,000 clones; more than 85% of them were found once. More than 0.4% of the sample goes to the ten largest clones. The time point label here, explained by the study, means: cells obtained before transplantation from donor or recipient. The sample here was unstimulated CD8+ T cells sorted from spleen or lymph node cells, taken before intestinal transplant. All receptors derive from a human donor who received an intestinal transplant.

The rearrangement uses TRBV10-2 and TRBJ2-2, with TRBD2 as a possible D gene (7 bases). This CDR3 spans 17 amino acids. Looked up from germline, CDR1 is WSHSY and CDR2 is SAAADI. Trimming stripped 4 bases from V and 2 bases from J, with 17 bases between. The CDR3 here is CASSGWGGLINTGELFF. CDR3 DNA sequence: TGCGCCAGCAGTGGGTGGGGGGGCCTTATTAACACCGGGGAGCTGTTTTTT.

As regards this clone: The junction departs from the called germline gene at one end, perhaps through a read error. The chain has TRBV6-1 and TRBJ2-7, with D tentatively TRBD2 (5 bases). Germline V gene sequence: CDR1 MNHNS, CDR2 SASEGT. CDR3 length: 14 amino acids. CDR3 protein: CASSEAGLSRPYFF. The CDR3 nucleotides read TGTGCCAGCAGTGAAGCTGGACTCAGTCGGCCCTACTTCTTC.

The rearrangement links TRBV5-1 to TRBJ2-1; TRBD1 matches 9 bases. The length of the CDR3 is 19 residues. With 1 base clipped from V and 4 bases from J, the junction kept 15 bases outside the gene matches. The V gene's germline CDR1 is SGHRS and CDR2 YFSETQ. CDR3 DNA: TGCGCCAGCAGCTTGCGGACAGGGGATTATCCGTCAACATACAATGAGCAGTTCTTC. It codes for CASSLRTGDYPSTYNEQFF.

CDR3 protein: CASSRQTFMNTEAFF. The CDR3 DNA follows: TGTGCCAGCAGCCGACAGACCTTTATGAACACTGAAGCTTTCTTT. The chain joins TRBV5-6 to TRBJ1-1; D is perhaps TRBD1 (5 bases). The CDR3 has 15 amino acids. The V end lost 4 bases, the J end lost 0 bases, and 13 bases lay between the germline ends. Germline CDR1 SGHDT, CDR2 YYEEEE.

The chain is built from TRBV15 and TRBJ2-3; 7 bases match TRBD2. The trim removed 3 bases at V and 5 bases at J, leaving 5 bases unmatched. This CDR3 region has 14 residues. Germline assignment: CDR1 LNHNV and CDR2 YYDKDF (reference sequence). This CDR3 reads CATSSTGGGDTQYF. In DNA, the CDR3 is TGTGCCACCAGCAGTACGGGGGGTGGAGATACGCAGTATTTT.

The genes are TRBV27 and TRBJ2-7, with unresolved D. Trimming removed 4 bases from V and 6 bases from J, with 13 bases in between. CDR1 and CDR2 (germline): MNHEY, SMNVEV (reference sequence). The CDR3 length is 13 residues. CDR3 amino acids: CASSSYAAREQYF. The CDR3 DNA follows: TGTGCCAGCAGTTCGTACGCGGCTCGCGAGCAGTACTTC.

Comments on this clone: At one end, the junction sequence differs from germline, possibly due to a read error. The V gene is TRBV6-6, the J gene TRBJ2-5, with a weak D call TRBD2 (5 bases). The J call is uncertain, as TRBJ2-7 better fits the DNA end. This CDR3 is built from 12 residues. Looked up from germline, CDR1 is MNHNY and CDR2 is SVGAGI (reference sequence). The DNA of the CDR3 is TGTGCCGGCAGTCACGGGGACTACGAGCAGTACTTC. Its translation is CAGSHGDYEQYF.

The chain's CDR3 is CASSVTGDDGYTF. CDR3 coding DNA: TGTGCCAGCAGCGTAACAGGGGATGATGGCTACACCTTC. The V gene is TRBV9, the J gene TRBJ1-2; 7 bases are shared with TRBD1. CDR3 size: 13 residues. The V segment lost 1 base and the J segment 6 bases; nucleotides outside the gene matches: 3. The germline CDR1 and CDR2 sequences are SGDLS and YYNGEE.

This rearrangement joins TRBV5-4 to TRBJ2-7; 10 nucleotides match TRBD2. V was pared by 4 bases and J by 3 bases, with 10 bases of the junction left unmatched. The CDR3 contains 16 residues. The germline gives CDR1 SGHNT, CDR2 YYREEE (reference sequence). The CDR3 sequence is CASSDDSSGGRYEQYF. CDR3 DNA: TGTGCCAGCAGCGATGATTCTAGCGGGGGACGCTACGAGCAGTACTTC.

The CDR3 loop is CAWSVTSGYEQYF. The CDR3 DNA reads TGTGCCTGGAGTGTGACTAGCGGATACGAGCAGTACTTC. This chain connects TRBV30 to TRBJ2-7; 9 nucleotides agree with TRBD2. With V trimmed by 0 bases and J by 4 bases, 1 base remained unmatched. The CDR3 runs 13 residues. In germline, CDR1 is GTSNPN, CDR2 SVGIG (reference sequence).

This clone was seen a single time. The chain recombines TRBV6-6 with TRBJ2-1; 12 bases map to TRBD2. Unmatched junction bases numbered 8, after V lost 6 bases and J lost 8 bases. This CDR3 is 15 amino acids long. Germline V gene sequence: CDR1 MNHNY, CDR2 SVGAGI (reference sequence). In nucleotides, the CDR3 is TGTGCCAGCAGCGCAAGACTAGCGGGGGAATATGAGCAGTTCTTC. Its protein product is CASSARLAGEYEQFF.

The V gene is TRBV5-6, the J gene TRBJ1-1, with 10 bases lining up with TRBD1. The V and J ends lost 4 bases and 7 bases, in that order; junction bases with no gene match: 7. The germline V gene encodes CDR1 SGHDT and CDR2 YYEEEE. The CDR3 spans 14 residues. The CDR3 sequence is CASSGAGTGVEAFF. CDR3 nucleotide sequence: TGTGCCAGCAGCGGGGCCGGGACAGGGGTTGAAGCTTTCTTT. Drawing the rest from reference TRBV5-6 and TRBJ1-1, the complete variable domain is DAGVTQSPTHLIKTRGQQVTLRCSPKSGHDTVSWYQQALGQGPQFIFQYYEEEERQRGNFPDRFSGHQFPNYSSELNVNALLLGDSALYLCASSGAGTGVEAFFGQGTRLTVV.

In the case of this clone: This specimen includes other DNA sequences encoding the same CDR3. The chain joins TRBV28 to TRBJ2-7; 8 nucleotides agree with TRBD1. Trimming removed 6 bases from V and 0 bases from J; junction bases left unmatched: 7. The CDR3 runs to 15 residues. Germline-derived CDR1 and CDR2 are MDHEN and SYDVKM. The DNA for the CDR3 is TGTGCCAGCAGCCCCAGGACAGGGAGCTCCTACGAGCAGTACTTC. Its translation: CASSPRTGSSYEQYF.

V and J are TRBV4-1 and TRBJ2-7, with 9 bases that match TRBD2. Germline CDR1 is MGHRA and CDR2 is YSYEKL. The CDR3 length is 14 residues. The ends lost 2 bases at V and 3 bases at J; junction bases unmatched: 2. The CDR3 sequence is CASSQRAGGYEQYF. The CDR3 DNA sequence: TGCGCCAGCAGCCAACGAGCGGGAGGCTACGAGCAGTACTTC.

This rearrangement joins TRBV27 to TRBJ2-2; D gene uncertain. The ends were cut back, 4 bases at V and 1 base at J, with 4 bases in the middle. Germline V CDR1 and CDR2: MNHEY, SMNVEV (reference sequence). CDR3 length: 13 residues. CDR3 DNA: TGTGCCAGCAGTTCCCTGAACACCGGGGAGCTGTTTTTT. Translation: CASSSLNTGELFF.

The V call is TRBV6-1, the J call TRBJ2-7; TRBD1 agrees at 8 bases. This CDR3 region has 14 residues. In germline, CDR1 is MNHNS, CDR2 SASEGT. Trimming took 5 bases from V and 6 from J; bases not matched to a gene: 9. The CDR3 loop is CASSLGQEVFEQYF. CDR3 coding DNA: TGTGCCAGCAGTTTGGGACAGGAGGTGTTCGAGCAGTACTTC.

The V and J genes are TRBV5-6 and TRBJ2-1; 7 bases are a match to TRBD1. Germline V gene sequence: CDR1 SGHDT, CDR2 YYEEEE. After removal of 1 base from V and 0 bases from J, the junction contained 4 bases not matched to a gene. CDR3 size: 16 residues. The CDR3 DNA is TGTGCCAGCAGCTTGACAGGGGAAAGCTCCTACAATGAGCAGTTCTTC. Translation gives CASSLTGESSYNEQFF.

This clone has only one observation. The chain employs TRBV9 and TRBJ2-2; TRBD2 aligns across 15 bases. Looked up from germline, CDR1 is SGDLS and CDR2 is YYNGEE. Germline trimming cut 3 bases from V and 1 base from J; bases unmatched to any gene: 7. The CDR3 is made up of 19 amino acids. The CDR3 sequence is CASSAPGLAGGWNTGELFF. CDR3 nucleotide sequence: TGTGCCAGCAGCGCCCCGGGACTAGCGGGAGGCTGGAACACCGGGGAGCTGTTTTTT.

V and J are TRBV15 and TRBJ1-5, with D perhaps TRBD1 (5 bases). The V end was cut by 0 bases, the J end by 6 bases, with 21 bases between. The CDR3 is 18 amino acids. Germline lookup yields CDR1 LNHNV and CDR2 YYDKDF (reference sequence). The CDR3 DNA follows: TGTGCCACCAGCAGAGAGGAAACGACAGAACCAAGCCCTCAGCCCCAGCATTTT. Amino acids: CATSREETTEPSPQPQHF.

With respect to this clone: This CDR3 is also generated by other DNA sequences in the sample. The CDR3: CASSIDLAGAYNEQFF. The CDR3 DNA reads TGTGCCAGTAGTATAGATCTAGCGGGGGCATACAATGAGCAGTTCTTC. This chain uses TRBV19 with TRBJ2-1, with TRBD2 matching over 10 bases. The CDR3 consists of 16 residues. From germline, CDR1 is LNHDA and CDR2 SQIVND (reference sequence). The V segment lost 0 bases and the J segment 4 bases; nucleotides outside the gene matches: 3.

The gene calls are TRBV28 and TRBJ2-5, with a weak D call TRBD2 (5 bases). CDR3 length: 13 residues. Trimming took off 2 bases at V and 4 bases at J, with 8 bases between the two ends. Per germline, CDR1 MDHEN and CDR2 SYDVKM. The CDR3 DNA follows: TGTGCCAGCAGTTTAGAAGGGAGAGAGACCCAGTACTTC. This gives the protein CASSLEGRETQYF.

The chain couples TRBV7-9 to TRBJ1-1; TRBD1 matches 9 bases. From germline, CDR1 is SEHNR and CDR2 FQNEAQ (reference sequence). The CDR3 runs 15 residues. The junction had 9 bases not matched to a gene; V was cut back by 5 bases and J by 5 bases. In nucleotides, the CDR3 is TGTGCCAGCAGCACAAAGGACAGGGGATGGACTGAAGCTTTCTTT. Its protein is CASSTKDRGWTEAFF.

The gene calls are TRBV28 and TRBJ2-1, with TRBD1 as a possible D gene (5 bases). The CDR3 has 13 amino acids. Germline V gene sequence: CDR1 MDHEN, CDR2 SYDVKM. CDR3 amino acids: CASSRVSYNEQFF. CDR3 sequence (DNA): TGTGCTAGTTCCAGGGTGTCCTACAATGAGCAGTTCTTC.

V and J are TRBV4-3 and TRBJ1-1; TRBD1 matches 7 bases. This CDR3 is built from 16 residues. The V and J ends lost 0 bases and 2 bases, in that order; junction bases with no gene match: 6. Germline V gene lookup returns CDR1 LGHNA and CDR2 YSLEER. CDR3 in DNA: TGCGCCAGCAGCCAAGATAGGGGGACAGCCAACACTGAAGCTTTCTTT. It encodes CASSQDRGTANTEAFF.

V usage is TRBV4-3 and J usage is TRBJ2-7, with no clear D. There are 16 residues in the CDR3. The ends were cut back, 0 bases at V and 1 base at J, with 13 bases in the middle. The germline gives CDR1 LGHNA, CDR2 YSLEER. The DNA for the CDR3 is TGCGCCAGCAGCCAAGATATTATCGCGGATTCCTACGAGCAGTACTTC. This sequence encodes CASSQDIIADSYEQYF.

The chain combines TRBV6-6 with TRBJ1-2, with D possibly TRBD1 on 6 matching bases. CDR3 size: 14 residues. Trimming removed 0 bases at V and 4 bases at J, with 9 bases between. Germline V gene sequence: CDR1 MNHNY, CDR2 SVGAGI (reference sequence). The CDR3 sequence: CASSYSSRGYGYTF. CDR3 DNA sequence: TGTGCCAGCAGTTACTCGTCCAGGGGCTATGGCTACACCTTC.